This T cell receptor (beta chain) comes out of a study of T cell responses to AZD1222 COVID-19 vaccine. Libraries were prepared by immunoSEQ multiplex PCR; TCRdb keeps only in-frame clonotypes and omits some of them. The sample holds 64,000 or so clones, about four fifths seen once. CDR3 length: 14 amino acids. Per the germline V gene, CDR1 is SGHAT and CDR2 is FQDESV (reference sequence). Germline trimming cut 4 bases from V and 1 base from J; bases unmatched to any gene: 0. The clonotype was recovered from an adult in good health. The material sequenced was peripheral blood, taken on day 0 of AZD1222 vaccination. V is TRBV11-1 and J is TRBJ1-1; 10 positions agree with TRBD1. The CDR3 region has the DNA TGTGCCAGCAGCTGGACAGGGGGGAACACTGAAGCTTTCTTT. Its translation: CASSWTGGNTEAFF. The full variable domain, with the rest looked up from reference TRBV11-1 and TRBJ1-1, is EAEVAQSPRYKITEKSQAVAFWCDPISGHATLYWYRQILGQGPELLVQFQDESVVDDSQLPKDRFSAERLKGVDSTLKIQPAELGDSAMYLCASSWTGGNTEAFFGQGTRLTVV.